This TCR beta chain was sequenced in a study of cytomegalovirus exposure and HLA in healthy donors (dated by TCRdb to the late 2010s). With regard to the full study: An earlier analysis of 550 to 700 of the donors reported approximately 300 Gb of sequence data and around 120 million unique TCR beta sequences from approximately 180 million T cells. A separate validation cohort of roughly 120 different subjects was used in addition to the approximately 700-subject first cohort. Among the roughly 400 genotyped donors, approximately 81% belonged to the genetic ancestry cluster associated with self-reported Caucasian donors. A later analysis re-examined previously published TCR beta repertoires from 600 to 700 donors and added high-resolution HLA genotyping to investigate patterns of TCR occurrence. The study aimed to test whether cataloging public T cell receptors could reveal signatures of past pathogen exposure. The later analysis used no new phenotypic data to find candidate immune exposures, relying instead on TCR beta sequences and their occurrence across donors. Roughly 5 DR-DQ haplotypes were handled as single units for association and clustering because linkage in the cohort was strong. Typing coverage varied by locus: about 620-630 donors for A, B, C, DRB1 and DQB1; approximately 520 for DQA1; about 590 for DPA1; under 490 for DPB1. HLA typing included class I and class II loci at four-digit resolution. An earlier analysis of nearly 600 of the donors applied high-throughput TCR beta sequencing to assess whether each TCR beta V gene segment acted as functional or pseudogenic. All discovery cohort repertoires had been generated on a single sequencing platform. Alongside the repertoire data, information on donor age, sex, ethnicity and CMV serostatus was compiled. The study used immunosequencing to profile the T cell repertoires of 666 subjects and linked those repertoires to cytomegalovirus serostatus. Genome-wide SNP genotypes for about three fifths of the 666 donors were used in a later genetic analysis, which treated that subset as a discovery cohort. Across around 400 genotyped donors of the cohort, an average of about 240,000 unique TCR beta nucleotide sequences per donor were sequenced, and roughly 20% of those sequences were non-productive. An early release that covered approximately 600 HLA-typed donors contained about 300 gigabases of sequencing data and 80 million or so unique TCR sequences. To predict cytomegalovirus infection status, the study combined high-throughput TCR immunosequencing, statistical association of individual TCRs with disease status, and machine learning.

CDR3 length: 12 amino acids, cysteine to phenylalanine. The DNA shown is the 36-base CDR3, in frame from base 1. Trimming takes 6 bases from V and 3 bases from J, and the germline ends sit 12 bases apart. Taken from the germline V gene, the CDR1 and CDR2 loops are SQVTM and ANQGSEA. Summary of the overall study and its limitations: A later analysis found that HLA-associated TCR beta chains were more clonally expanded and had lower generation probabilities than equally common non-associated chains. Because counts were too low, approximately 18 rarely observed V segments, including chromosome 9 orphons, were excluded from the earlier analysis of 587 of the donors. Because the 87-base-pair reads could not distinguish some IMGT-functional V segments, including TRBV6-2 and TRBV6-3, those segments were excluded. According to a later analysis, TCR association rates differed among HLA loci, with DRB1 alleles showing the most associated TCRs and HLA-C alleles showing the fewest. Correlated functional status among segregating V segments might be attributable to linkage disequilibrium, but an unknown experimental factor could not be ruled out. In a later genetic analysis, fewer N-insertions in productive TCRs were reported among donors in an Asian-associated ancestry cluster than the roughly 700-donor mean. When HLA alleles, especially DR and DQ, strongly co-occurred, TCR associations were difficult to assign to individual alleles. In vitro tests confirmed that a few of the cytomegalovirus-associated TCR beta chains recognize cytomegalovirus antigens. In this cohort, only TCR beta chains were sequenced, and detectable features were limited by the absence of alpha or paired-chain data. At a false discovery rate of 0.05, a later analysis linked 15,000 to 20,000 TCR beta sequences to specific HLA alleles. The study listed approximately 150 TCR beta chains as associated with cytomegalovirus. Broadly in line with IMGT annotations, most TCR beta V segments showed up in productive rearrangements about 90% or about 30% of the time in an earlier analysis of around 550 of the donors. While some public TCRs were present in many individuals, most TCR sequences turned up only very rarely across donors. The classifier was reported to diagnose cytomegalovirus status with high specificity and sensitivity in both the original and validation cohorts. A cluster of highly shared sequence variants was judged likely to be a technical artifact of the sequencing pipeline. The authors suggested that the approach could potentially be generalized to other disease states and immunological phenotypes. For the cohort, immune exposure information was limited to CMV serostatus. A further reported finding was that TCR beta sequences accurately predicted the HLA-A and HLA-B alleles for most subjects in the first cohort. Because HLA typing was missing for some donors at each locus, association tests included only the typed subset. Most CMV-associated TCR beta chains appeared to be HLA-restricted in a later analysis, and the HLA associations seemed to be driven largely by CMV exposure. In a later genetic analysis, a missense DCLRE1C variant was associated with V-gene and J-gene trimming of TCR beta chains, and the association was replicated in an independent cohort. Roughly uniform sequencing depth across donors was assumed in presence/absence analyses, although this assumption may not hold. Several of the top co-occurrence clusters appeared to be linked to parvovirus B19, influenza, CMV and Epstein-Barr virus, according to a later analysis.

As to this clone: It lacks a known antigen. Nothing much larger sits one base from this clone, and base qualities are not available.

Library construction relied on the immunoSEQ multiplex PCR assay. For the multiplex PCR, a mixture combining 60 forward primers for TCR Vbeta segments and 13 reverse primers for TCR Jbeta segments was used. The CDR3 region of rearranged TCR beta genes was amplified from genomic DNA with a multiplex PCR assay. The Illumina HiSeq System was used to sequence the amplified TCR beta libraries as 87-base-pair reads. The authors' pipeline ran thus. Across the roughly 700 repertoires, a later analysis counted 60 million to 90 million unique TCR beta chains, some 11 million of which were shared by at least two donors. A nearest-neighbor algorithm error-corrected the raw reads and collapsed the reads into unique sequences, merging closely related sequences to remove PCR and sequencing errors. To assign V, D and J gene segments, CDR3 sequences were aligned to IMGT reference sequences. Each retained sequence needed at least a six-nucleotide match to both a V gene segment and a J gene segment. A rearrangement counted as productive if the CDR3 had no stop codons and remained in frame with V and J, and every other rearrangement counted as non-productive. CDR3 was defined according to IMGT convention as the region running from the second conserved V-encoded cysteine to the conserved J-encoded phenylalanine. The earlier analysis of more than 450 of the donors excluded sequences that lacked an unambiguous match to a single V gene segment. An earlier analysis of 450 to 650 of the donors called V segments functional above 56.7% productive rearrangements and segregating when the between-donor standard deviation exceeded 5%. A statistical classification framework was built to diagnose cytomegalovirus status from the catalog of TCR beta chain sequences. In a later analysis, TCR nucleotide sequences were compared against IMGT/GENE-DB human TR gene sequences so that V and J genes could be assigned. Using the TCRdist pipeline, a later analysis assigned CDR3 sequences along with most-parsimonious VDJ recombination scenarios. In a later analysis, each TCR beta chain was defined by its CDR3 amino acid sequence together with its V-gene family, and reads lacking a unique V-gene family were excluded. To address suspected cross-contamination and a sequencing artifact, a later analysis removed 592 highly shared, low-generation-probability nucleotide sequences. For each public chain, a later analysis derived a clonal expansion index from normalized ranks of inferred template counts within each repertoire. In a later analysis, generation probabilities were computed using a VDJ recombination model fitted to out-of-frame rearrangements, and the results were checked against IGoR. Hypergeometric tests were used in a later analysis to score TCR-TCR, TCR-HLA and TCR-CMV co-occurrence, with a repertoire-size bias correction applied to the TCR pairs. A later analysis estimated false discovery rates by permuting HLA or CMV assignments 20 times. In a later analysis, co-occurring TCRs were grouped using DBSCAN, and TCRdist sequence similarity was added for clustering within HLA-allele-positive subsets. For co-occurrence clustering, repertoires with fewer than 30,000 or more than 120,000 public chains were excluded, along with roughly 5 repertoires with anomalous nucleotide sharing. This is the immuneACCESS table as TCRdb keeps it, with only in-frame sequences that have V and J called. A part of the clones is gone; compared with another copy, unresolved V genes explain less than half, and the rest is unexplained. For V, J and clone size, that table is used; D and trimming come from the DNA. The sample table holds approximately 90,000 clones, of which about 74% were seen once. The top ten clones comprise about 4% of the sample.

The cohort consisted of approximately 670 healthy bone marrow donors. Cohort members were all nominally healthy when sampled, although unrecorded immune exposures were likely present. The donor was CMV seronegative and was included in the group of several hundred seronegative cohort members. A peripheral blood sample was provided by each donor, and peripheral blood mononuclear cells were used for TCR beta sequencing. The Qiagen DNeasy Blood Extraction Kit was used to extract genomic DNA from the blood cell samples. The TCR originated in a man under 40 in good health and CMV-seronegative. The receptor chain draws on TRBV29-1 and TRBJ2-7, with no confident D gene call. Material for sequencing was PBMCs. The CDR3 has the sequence CSVSTEYYEQYF. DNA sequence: TGCAGCGTCTCCACAGAGTACTACGAGCAGTACTTC.